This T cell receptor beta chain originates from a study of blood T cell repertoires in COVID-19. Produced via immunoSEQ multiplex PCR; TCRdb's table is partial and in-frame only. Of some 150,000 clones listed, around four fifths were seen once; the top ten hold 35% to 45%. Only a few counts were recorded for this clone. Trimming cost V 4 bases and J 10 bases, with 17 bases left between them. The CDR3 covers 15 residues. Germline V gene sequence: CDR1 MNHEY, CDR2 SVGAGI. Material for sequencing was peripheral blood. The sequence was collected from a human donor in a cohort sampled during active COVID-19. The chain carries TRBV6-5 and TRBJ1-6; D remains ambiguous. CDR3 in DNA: TGTGCCAGCAGTTGGGTGGGTGGCGGAAGGTCACCCCTCCACTTT. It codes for CASSWVGGGRSPLHF.